This T cell receptor (beta chain) was recorded in a study of PD-1 blockade in mismatch repair-deficient tumors. Study in general: Patients had about 13 mismatch repair-deficient cancer types and were previously treated and progressing.

This clone was seen a few times. Its antigen is undetermined. The V end lost 1 base, the J end lost 8 bases, and 17 bases lay between the germline ends. CDR3 length equals 15 residues. From germline, CDR1 is SGHTA and CDR2 FQGTGA. Sequencing was performed with immunoSEQ multiplex PCR; in TCRdb, only in-frame clones are kept and a portion is missing. The sample includes some 120,000 clones, about three quarters of them seen just once. Study outcomes and limitations: Rapid post-treatment expansion, then contraction, generally preceding radiologic response, marked tumor-resident clones.

This receptor was identified in an adult with mismatch repair-deficient cancer. The sample here was peripheral blood, taken approximately 60 weeks after starting pembrolizumab. The chain combines TRBV7-3 with TRBJ1-2, with D perhaps TRBD1 (6 bases). The CDR3, as DNA: TGTGCCAGCAGCTTAATGGCAGGGGAAGTGGAAGGCTACACCTTC. Translated, it gives CASSLMAGEVEGYTF.